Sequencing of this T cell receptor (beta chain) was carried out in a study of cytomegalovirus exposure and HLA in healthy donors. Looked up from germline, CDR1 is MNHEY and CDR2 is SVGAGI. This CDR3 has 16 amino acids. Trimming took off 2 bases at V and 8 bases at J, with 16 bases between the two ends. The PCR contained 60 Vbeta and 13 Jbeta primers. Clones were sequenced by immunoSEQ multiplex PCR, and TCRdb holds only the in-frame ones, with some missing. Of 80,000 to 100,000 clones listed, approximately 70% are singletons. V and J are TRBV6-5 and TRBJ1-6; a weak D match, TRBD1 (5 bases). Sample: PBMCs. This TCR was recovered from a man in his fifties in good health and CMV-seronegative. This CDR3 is CASSYNPGTAYSPLHF. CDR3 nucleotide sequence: TGTGCCAGCAGTTACAACCCCGGGACTGCGTATTCACCCCTCCACTTT.